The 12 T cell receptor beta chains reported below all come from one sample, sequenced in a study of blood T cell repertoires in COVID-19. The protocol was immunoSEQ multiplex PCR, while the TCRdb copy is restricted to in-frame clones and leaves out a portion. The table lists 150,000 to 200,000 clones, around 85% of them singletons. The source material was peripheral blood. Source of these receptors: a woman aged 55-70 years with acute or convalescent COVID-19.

The DNA for the CDR3 is TGTGCCAGCTCGACCTCGGCCAGGGATAATTCACCCCTCCACTTT. Residues: CASSTSARDNSPLHF. The J gene is TRBJ1-6, the V gene TRBV18; TRBD1 is a possible D gene (5 bases). Trimming removed 6 bases at V and 5 bases at J, with 14 bases between. The CDR3 extends over 15 amino acids. Germline V gives CDR1 KGHSH, CDR2 LQKENI.

In DNA, the CDR3 is TGTGCCAGCAGTGACAGGGTCAATGAAAAACTGTTTTTT. Amino acid sequence: CASSDRVNEKLFF. This rearrangement joins TRBV25-1 to TRBJ1-4, with D perhaps TRBD1 (5 bases). The germline gives CDR1 MGHDK, CDR2 SYGVNS. The CDR3 covers 13 residues. Trimming pared 3 bases from V and 5 bases from J, leaving 7 bases between.

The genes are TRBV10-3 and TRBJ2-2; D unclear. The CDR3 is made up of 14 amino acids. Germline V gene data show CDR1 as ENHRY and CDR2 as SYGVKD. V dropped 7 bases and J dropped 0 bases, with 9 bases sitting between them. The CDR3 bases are TGTGCCATCACCGGTCAAGCGAACACCGGGGAGCTGTTTTTT. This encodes CAITGQANTGELFF.

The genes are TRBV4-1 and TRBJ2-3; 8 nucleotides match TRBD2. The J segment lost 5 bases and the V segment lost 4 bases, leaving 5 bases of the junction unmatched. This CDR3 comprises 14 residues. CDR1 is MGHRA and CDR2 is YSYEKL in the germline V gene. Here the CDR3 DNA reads TGCGCCAGCAGCCTCGGACTAGCATTAGATACGCAGTATTTT. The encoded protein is CASSLGLALDTQYF.

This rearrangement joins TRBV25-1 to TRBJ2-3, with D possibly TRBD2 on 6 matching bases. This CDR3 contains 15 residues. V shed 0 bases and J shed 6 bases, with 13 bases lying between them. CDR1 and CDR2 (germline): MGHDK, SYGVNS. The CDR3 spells CASSEYRGLRDTQYF. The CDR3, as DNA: TGTGCCAGCAGTGAATACCGGGGACTTAGGGATACGCAGTATTTT.

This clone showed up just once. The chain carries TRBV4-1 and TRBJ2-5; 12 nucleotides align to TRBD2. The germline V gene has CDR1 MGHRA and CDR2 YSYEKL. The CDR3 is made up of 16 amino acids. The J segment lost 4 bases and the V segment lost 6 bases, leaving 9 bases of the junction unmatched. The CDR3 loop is CASSPTLGLAGETQYF. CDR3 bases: TGCGCCAGCAGTCCCACCCTGGGACTAGCGGGAGAGACCCAGTACTTC.

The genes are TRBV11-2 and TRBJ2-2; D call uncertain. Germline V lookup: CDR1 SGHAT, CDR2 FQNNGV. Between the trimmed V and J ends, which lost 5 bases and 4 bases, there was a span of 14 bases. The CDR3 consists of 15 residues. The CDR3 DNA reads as TGTGCCAGCAGCGAAGAGGCCCATGGCACCGGGGAGCTGTTTTTT. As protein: CASSEEAHGTGELFF.

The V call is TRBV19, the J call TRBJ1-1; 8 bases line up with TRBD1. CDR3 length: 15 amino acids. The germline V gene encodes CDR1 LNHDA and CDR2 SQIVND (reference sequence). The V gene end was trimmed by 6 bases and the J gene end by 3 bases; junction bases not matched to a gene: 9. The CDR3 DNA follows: TGTGCCAGTAGCATTCCGGACAGGGTATACACTGAAGCTTTCTTT. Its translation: CASSIPDRVYTEAFF.

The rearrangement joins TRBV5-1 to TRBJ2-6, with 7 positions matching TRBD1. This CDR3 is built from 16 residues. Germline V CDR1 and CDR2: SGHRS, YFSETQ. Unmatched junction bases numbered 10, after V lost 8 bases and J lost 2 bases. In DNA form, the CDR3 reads TGCGCCAGTGAGACAGGGCCAGGGGCTGGGGCCAACGTCCTGACTTTC. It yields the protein CASETGPGAGANVLTF.

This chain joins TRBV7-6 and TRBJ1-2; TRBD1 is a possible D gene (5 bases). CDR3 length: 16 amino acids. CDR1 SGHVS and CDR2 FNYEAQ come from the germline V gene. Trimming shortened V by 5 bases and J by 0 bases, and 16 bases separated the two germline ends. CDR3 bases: TGTGCCAGCAGCCCCGGCGGGGGAAAAGCTAACTATGGCTACACCTTC. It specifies CASSPGGGKANYGYTF. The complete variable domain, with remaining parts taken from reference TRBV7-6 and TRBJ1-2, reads GAGVSQSPRYKVTKRGQDVALRCDPISGHVSLYWYRQALGQGPEFLTYFNYEAQQDKSGLPNDRFSAERPEGSISTLTIQRTEQRDSAMYRCASSPGGGKANYGYTFGSGTRLTVV.

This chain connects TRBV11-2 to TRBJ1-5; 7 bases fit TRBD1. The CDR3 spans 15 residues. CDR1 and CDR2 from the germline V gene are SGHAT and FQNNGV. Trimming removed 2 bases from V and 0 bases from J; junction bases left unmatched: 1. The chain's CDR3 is CASSLTGDSNQPQHF. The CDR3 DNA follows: TGTGCCAGCAGCTTAACAGGGGATAGCAATCAGCCCCAGCATTTT.

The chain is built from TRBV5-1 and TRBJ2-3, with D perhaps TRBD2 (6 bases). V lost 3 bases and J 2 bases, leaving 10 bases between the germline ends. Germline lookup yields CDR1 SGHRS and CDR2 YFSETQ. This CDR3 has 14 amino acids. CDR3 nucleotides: TGCGCCAGCAGCTCGCGGGATCCCACAGATACGCAGTATTTT. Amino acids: CASSSRDPTDTQYF.